This entry lists 17 T cell receptor beta chains sequenced from one sample in a study of vaccination and CD4 T cells after COVID-19. CD4+ T cells that had been cultured provided DNA sequenced with the Oncomine TCR Beta short-read assay. TCRdb fed the PCR reads into MiXCR, producing one record per CDR3 protein. This sample has approximately 18,000 distinct CDR3 sequences, with 44% found just once. The sample's time point: late sampling 161 to 241 days after vaccination in three convalescent patients. Indicated treatment: roughly 11-day PBMC culture with coronavirus spike peptide pools or control peptides (ViraFEST assay). These receptors have no known antigen. The sequencing here drew on CD4+ T cells from blood, cultured in vitro, taken about 7 months after SARS-CoV-2 vaccination. These receptors were obtained from a human donor who had recovered from COVID-19.

This rearrangement joins TRBV7-2 to TRBJ1-1, with D unclear. The V end was cut by 2 bases, the J end by 0 bases, with 4 bases between. Germline V gives CDR1 SGHTA, CDR2 FQGNSA. The CDR3 runs 13 residues. The CDR3 sequence is CASSLSMNTEAFF. Here the CDR3 DNA reads TGTGCCAGCAGCTTATCAATGAACACTGAAGCTTTCTTT.

The chain is built from TRBV6-1 and TRBJ1-6, with D possibly matching TRBD1 (6 bases). The CDR3 covers 17 residues. CDR1 and CDR2 (germline): MNHNS, SASEGT. Trimming cost V 5 bases and J 3 bases, with 17 bases left between them. The CDR3 spells CASSTQQGLGYNSPLHF. CDR3 sequence (DNA): TGTGCCAGCAGTACCCAACAGGGTTTAGGCTATAATTCACCCCTCCACTTT.

The chain joins TRBV7-9 to TRBJ2-5; D might be TRBD2 (6 bases). From germline, CDR1 is SEHNR and CDR2 FQNEAQ (reference sequence). There are 16 residues in the CDR3. Between the trimmed V and J ends, which lost 3 bases and 4 bases, there was a span of 18 bases. CDR3: CASSFTPAGNSETQYF. CDR3 sequence (DNA): TGTGCCAGCAGCTTTACCCCGGCGGGGAACTCAGAGACCCAGTACTTC.

This clonotype was seen a handful of times. The chain joins TRBV7-2 to TRBJ2-5, with D possibly matching TRBD2 (6 bases). Trimming pared 4 bases from V and 5 bases from J, leaving 17 bases between. The CDR3 is 15 amino acids. Germline V lookup: CDR1 SGHTA, CDR2 FQGNSA. CDR3 in DNA: TGTGCCAGCAGCTCCCGAATGACTAGAGGGGAGACCCAGTACTTC. Translated: CASSSRMTRGETQYF. Looking up the rest from reference TRBV7-2 and TRBJ2-5 gives the full variable domain: GAGVSQSPSNKVTEKGKDVELRCDPISGHTALYWYRQSLGQGLEFLIYFQGNSAPDKSGLPSDRFSAERTGGSVSTLTIQRTQQEDSAVYLCASSSRMTRGETQYFGPGTRLLVL.

The V gene is TRBV19, the J gene TRBJ1-2; D remains ambiguous. CDR1 is LNHDA and CDR2 is SQIVND in the germline V gene (reference sequence). Deletions cut 5 bases from V and 4 bases from J, with 11 bases between. The CDR3 is 13 amino acids. The CDR3 here is CASSPPALYGYTF. In DNA, the CDR3 is TGTGCCAGTAGTCCTCCGGCCCTCTATGGCTACACCTTC.

In the case of this clonotype: A read error is likely, as this CDR3 ends without the conserved phenylalanine or tryptophan. The V gene is TRBV7-2, the J gene TRBJ1-5; no clear D. Germline CDR1 is SGHTA and CDR2 is FQGNSA. The V gene lost 5 bases and the J gene lost 9 bases, with 11 bases spanning the gap. CDR3 size: 12 residues. The CDR3 nucleotides read TGTGCCAGCAGCCCCTCGGGGTCGCCCCAGCATTCT. This sequence encodes CASSPSGSPQHS.

CDR3 sequence: CSARTTRAEGETQYF. The CDR3 DNA sequence: TGCAGTGCTAGGACCACTAGGGCCGAAGGGGAGACCCAGTACTTC. This rearrangement joins TRBV20-1 to TRBJ2-5, with a possible D match to TRBD2 (5 bases). The CDR3 is 15 amino acids. V was trimmed by 3 bases and J by 5 bases, leaving 19 bases between them. Germline CDR1 and CDR2: DFQATT and SNEGSKA (reference sequence).

This clonotype was seen a handful of times. The chain couples TRBV29-1 to TRBJ2-6, with 9 bases matching TRBD1. The CDR3 length is 15 residues. Trimming cost V 1 base and J 2 bases; bases outside gene matches: 0. The germline V gene encodes CDR1 SQVTM and CDR2 ANQGSEA. CDR3 nucleotide sequence: TGCAGCGTTGAAGGGACAGGGGCTGGGGCCAACGTCCTGACTTTC. Protein sequence: CSVEGTGAGANVLTF.

V is TRBV6-5 and J is TRBJ1-6; 8 bases are a match to TRBD1. The CDR3 length is 13 residues. After removal of 2 bases from V and 9 bases from J, the junction contained 0 bases not matched to a gene. CDR1 and CDR2 (germline): MNHEY, SVGAGI. As DNA, the CDR3 is TGTGCCAGCAGTTACGGACAGGGTTCACCCCTCCACTTT. This encodes CASSYGQGSPLHF.

V usage is TRBV19 and J usage is TRBJ2-1; no reliable D call. This CDR3 region has 13 residues. CDR1 and CDR2 from the germline V gene are LNHDA and SQIVND (reference sequence). Deletions cut 5 bases from V and 12 bases from J, with 17 bases between. For the CDR3, the DNA is TGTGCCAGTAGTGTTTCTTCTGAGACAATGCAGTTCTTC. It codes for CASSVSSETMQFF. Together with reference TRBV19 and TRBJ2-1, the CDR3 gives the full variable domain: DGGITQSPKYLFRKEGQNVTLSCEQNLNHDAMYWYRQDPGQGLRLIYYSQIVNDFQKGDIAEGYSVSREKKESFPLTVTSAQKNPTAFYLCASSVSSETMQFFGPGTRLTVL.

This clonotype is medium-sized in the sample. V usage is TRBV15 and J usage is TRBJ1-5, with D maybe TRBD1 (5 bases). The germline V gene encodes CDR1 LNHNV and CDR2 YYDKDF (reference sequence). CDR3 length: 14 residues. Trimming took 3 bases from V and 6 from J, leaving 12 bases between them. The CDR3 nucleotides are TGTGCCACCAGCAGTAGACAGATCGGTCAGCCCCAGCATTTT. This codes for CATSSRQIGQPQHF. Using reference TRBV15 and TRBJ1-5 for the parts outside the CDR3, the full variable domain is DAMVIQNPRYQVTQFGKPVTLSCSQTLNHNVMYWYQQKSSQAPKLLFHYYDKDFNNEADTPDNFQSRRPNTSFCFLDIRSPGLGDTAMYLCATSSRQIGQPQHFGDGTRLSIL.

This clonotype came up once. This chain connects TRBV7-3 to TRBJ2-2; D is ambiguous. Trimming shortened V by 5 bases and J by 6 bases, and 10 bases separated the two germline ends. This CDR3 region has 13 residues. CDR1 is SGHTA, CDR2 FQGTGA, per germline. CDR3 amino acids: CASSPSGAGELFF. CDR3 bases: TGTGCCAGCAGCCCCAGTGGCGCCGGGGAGCTGTTTTTT.

This clonotype showed up just a few times. The rearrangement joins TRBV20-1 to TRBJ2-2; D is unresolved. CDR1 is DFQATT and CDR2 is SNEGSKA in the germline V gene (reference sequence). V was clipped by 2 bases and J by 2 bases, with 9 bases between them. This CDR3 is built from 14 residues. CDR3 loop: CSARRSANTGELFF. The DNA of the CDR3 is TGCAGTGCTAGAAGGTCAGCTAACACCGGGGAGCTGTTTTTT.

The chain carries TRBV27 and TRBJ2-7; TRBD2 agrees at 8 bases. The CDR3 contains 14 residues. The germline V gene encodes CDR1 MNHEY and CDR2 SMNVEV (reference sequence). The V segment lost 6 bases and the J segment 2 bases; nucleotides outside the gene matches: 6. The CDR3 DNA reads TGTGCCAGCAGCCGTAGCGGGACACCCTACGAGCAGTACTTC. Its protein is CASSRSGTPYEQYF.

This clonotype is medium-sized within its sample. The CDR3, as DNA: TGCAGTGCTAGTAGGACTAGCGGAAAAGAGACCCAGTACTTC. This sequence encodes CSASRTSGKETQYF. The genes are TRBV20-1 and TRBJ2-5; 10 nucleotides align to TRBD2. Trimming removed 3 bases from V and 3 bases from J; junction bases left unmatched: 4. CDR3 length: 14 amino acids. Per germline, CDR1 DFQATT and CDR2 SNEGSKA (reference sequence).

The gene calls are TRBV11-1 and TRBJ2-5, with D tentatively TRBD1 or TRBD2 (5 bases each). The length of the CDR3 is 15 residues. Germline lookup yields CDR1 SGHAT and CDR2 FQDESV (reference sequence). V was clipped by 3 bases and J by 7 bases, with 18 bases between them. The DNA for the CDR3 is TGTGCCAGCAGCTTCTTGTCGGGACCCGAGGGGACCCAGTACTTC. Its protein is CASSFLSGPEGTQYF.

In its sample, this clonotype was seen a few times. This chain uses TRBV20-1 with TRBJ2-5; TRBD2 matches 9 bases. This CDR3 contains 15 residues. Per the germline V gene, CDR1 is DFQATT and CDR2 is SNEGSKA (reference sequence). After removal of 1 base from V and 2 bases from J, the junction contained 5 bases not matched to a gene. The CDR3 DNA reads TGCAGTGCTAGAGGTGGCGGGAGGGAGCAAGAGACCCAGTACTTC. It codes for CSARGGGREQETQYF.